These T cell receptor beta chains were read from a single sample in a study of control samples from healthy donors and cancer patients. Sequencing used immunoSEQ multiplex PCR; TCRdb keeps in-frame clones, though not all of them. The sample carries some 82,000 clones, about 87% recorded once. The sample taken for sequencing was blood. The source is a man aged 45-65 years in good health. Each CDR3 is given with its conserved first and last residue. The order of the fields is CDR3 DNA, CDR3 protein, clone size, D gene, V gene, J gene. The D gene is left open where the match is weak. Not all rows give a size; the values are once, few, many and, for expanded clones, a class.

cdr3_nt: TGTGCCAGCAGCCCGTCTCTTGGGGTTTCCCTATACAATGAGCAGTTCTTC; cdr3_aa: CASSPSLGVSLYNEQFF; clone_size: .; d_call: .; v_call: TRBV5-5; j_call: TRBJ2-1
cdr3_nt: TGTGCCAGCAGCCAAGGGTACTCAGAAGCTTTCTTT; cdr3_aa: CASSQGYSEAFF; clone_size: once; d_call: .; v_call: TRBV14; j_call: TRBJ1-1
cdr3_nt: TGTGCCAGCAGTTACTCGAGTCTCTCTCACTGGGAAGCTTTCTTT; cdr3_aa: CASSYSSLSHWEAFF; clone_size: .; d_call: .; v_call: TRBV6-5; j_call: TRBJ1-1
cdr3_nt: TGTGCCAGCGAAGGGCAGATCTATGGCTACACCTTC; cdr3_aa: CASEGQIYGYTF; clone_size: .; d_call: .; v_call: TRBV12-3/TRBV12-4; j_call: TRBJ1-2
cdr3_nt: TGTGCCAGCATCCTGACAGGGGGAACTGAAGCTTTCTTT; cdr3_aa: CASILTGGTEAFF; clone_size: .; d_call: TRBD1; v_call: TRBV12-3/TRBV12-4; j_call: TRBJ1-1
cdr3_nt: TGTGCCAGCAGCTTCCGGGGGGCGGACACTGAAGCTTTCTTT; cdr3_aa: CASSFRGADTEAFF; clone_size: .; d_call: .; v_call: TRBV7-9; j_call: TRBJ1-1
cdr3_nt: TGTGCCAGCAGTGGACAGGGATTCCGTGGAAACACCATATATTTT; cdr3_aa: CASSGQGFRGNTIYF; clone_size: .; d_call: TRBD1; v_call: TRBV2; j_call: TRBJ1-3
cdr3_nt: TGTGCCAGTAGTATAGGACTAGCCGGGGGAGATACGCAGTATTTT; cdr3_aa: CASSIGLAGGDTQYF; clone_size: once; d_call: TRBD2; v_call: TRBV19; j_call: TRBJ2-3
cdr3_nt: TGTGCCAGCAGTTACCCGGACAGGGGGTGGTCCTACGAGCAGTACTTC; cdr3_aa: CASSYPDRGWSYEQYF; clone_size: .; d_call: TRBD1; v_call: TRBV6-2/TRBV6-3; j_call: TRBJ2-7
cdr3_nt: TGTGCCAGCCGATCCAGGGCCCTCCCTGAAGCTTTCTTT; cdr3_aa: CASRSRALPEAFF; clone_size: .; d_call: .; v_call: TRBV27; j_call: TRBJ1-1
cdr3_nt: TGTGCCAGCAGCCAAGACCCCGGGACAGGGGATGGTGAAGCTTTCTTT; cdr3_aa: CASSQDPGTGDGEAFF; clone_size: .; d_call: TRBD1; v_call: TRBV3-1/TRBV3-2; j_call: TRBJ1-1
cdr3_nt: TGTGCCAGCAGCCAGAGACTCGGGACTAGCGGGACGAACACCGGGGAGCTGTTTTTT; cdr3_aa: CASSQRLGTSGTNTGELFF; clone_size: .; d_call: TRBD2; v_call: TRBV3-1/TRBV3-2; j_call: TRBJ2-2
cdr3_nt: TGTGCCAGCAGCCCCACAGGGGGCGCCCGGGGCTACACCTTC; cdr3_aa: CASSPTGGARGYTF; clone_size: .; d_call: TRBD1; v_call: TRBV7-2; j_call: TRBJ1-2
cdr3_nt: TGCGCCAGCAGGGGAGGAGCCATGAACACTGAAGCTTTCTTT; cdr3_aa: CASRGGAMNTEAFF; clone_size: once; d_call: .; v_call: TRBV4-3; j_call: TRBJ1-1
cdr3_nt: TGTGCCAGTAGTACTGAAACCGGGACAGGGTTGGTAGAGACCCAGTACTTC; cdr3_aa: CASSTETGTGLVETQYF; clone_size: .; d_call: TRBD1; v_call: TRBV19; j_call: TRBJ2-5
cdr3_nt: TGTGCCAGCAGTTACCAAGGAGCGAACACCGGGGAGCTGTTTTTT; cdr3_aa: CASSYQGANTGELFF; clone_size: .; d_call: .; v_call: TRBV6-6; j_call: TRBJ2-2
cdr3_nt: TGTGCCAGCAGCTCCCCGGCGAACACCGGGGAGCTGTTTTTT; cdr3_aa: CASSSPANTGELFF; clone_size: few; d_call: .; v_call: TRBV7-2; j_call: TRBJ2-2
cdr3_nt: TGTGCCAGCAGCTTAGCTGGGGGGGGGTCGGCCGGGGAGCTGTTTTTT; cdr3_aa: CASSLAGGGSAGELFF; clone_size: .; d_call: TRBD2; v_call: TRBV11-3; j_call: TRBJ2-2
cdr3_nt: TGCAGCGTTGTAGCGGACTCAGCGGATACGCAGTATTTT; cdr3_aa: CSVVADSADTQYF; clone_size: .; d_call: .; v_call: TRBV29-1; j_call: TRBJ2-3